Included here is one T cell receptor beta chain sequence, with context. The data belong to a study of blood T cell repertoires in COVID-19. Study as a whole: Researchers got acute and convalescent COVID-19 samples from the United States, Italy and Spain. T cells, B-cell-depleted T cells, or PBMCs supplied cDNA or gDNA.

Original processing methods: Estimation of nucleated cell counts was performed using reference gene primer amplification. Sequenced by immunoSEQ multiplex PCR; TCRdb stores in-frame clones only, minus some. V and J calls and clone size come straight from that table; D and trimming were deduced from the DNA. Of 100,000 or so clones in the sample, over 80% are singletons; the top ten hold about 11%. This CDR3 has 15 amino acids. Germline V gene lookup returns CDR1 ENHRY and CDR2 SYGVKD. V gave up 4 bases and J gave up 4 bases, with 16 bases separating them. This chain uses TRBV10-3 with TRBJ2-5; D not certain. The sample consisted of peripheral blood. The clonotype was recovered from a woman between 70 and 85 years old with active or convalescent COVID-19. The CDR3 DNA is TGTGCCATCAGTGGTTCCAGGTCGGTTGGAGAGACCCAGTACTTC. This encodes CAISGSRSVGETQYF.